This T cell receptor (beta chain) appears in the sequencing data of a study of blood T cell repertoires in COVID-19. Study summary: Whether acute or convalescent, the COVID-19 samples came from the United States, Italy and Spain.

Germline loops: CDR1 KGHSH, CDR2 LQKENI. The CDR3 spans 17 residues. The V and J ends lost 2 bases and 1 base respectively, with 15 bases between them. This clone came up once. Measured with immunoSEQ multiplex PCR; TCRdb has only the in-frame clones, and not every one. The sample consists of about 160,000 clones, approximately 90% of them appearing once. The chain combines TRBV18 with TRBJ2-1; the D is unclear. The sample consisted of peripheral blood. The source is a man younger than 35 with acute or convalescent COVID-19. This chain's CDR3 is CASSPLLSEVSYNEQFF. The CDR3, as DNA: TGTGCCAGCTCACCATTACTGTCTGAGGTTTCCTACAATGAGCAGTTCTTC.